The 22 T cell receptor beta chains reported below all come from one sample, sequenced in a study of shared clonotypes between healthy human individuals. Clones were sequenced by immunoSEQ multiplex PCR, and TCRdb holds only the in-frame ones, with some missing. Among some 800,000 clones, almost 95% were seen once, and the ten largest hold under 30%. CD45RO-negative, CCR7-positively selected cells formed the naive CD8 fraction, excluding terminally differentiated effector memory CD45RA+ cells. Sequenced: naive CD8+ T cells sorted from blood. These receptors all come from a man younger than 45 in good health.

CDR3 sequence (DNA): TGCGCCAGCAGTGAGTCTGGCGGGGGTTACAATGAGCAGTTCTTC. Amino acid sequence: CASSESGGGYNEQFF. This chain links TRBV10-2 with TRBJ2-1; 7 nucleotides line up with TRBD2. J lost 4 bases, V lost 0 bases, and 3 bases had no gene match. The CDR3 has 15 residues. Germline lookup yields CDR1 WSHSY and CDR2 SAAADI.

The table lists this clone with a count of one. The chain joins TRBV29-1 to TRBJ1-1, with no clear D. The CDR3 sequence is 13 residues long. Trimming left V 3 bases short and J 4 bases short, with 12 bases between. Looked up from germline, CDR1 is SQVTM and CDR2 is ANQGSEA. The CDR3 coding sequence is TGCAGCGTTGACAGTCACGGCATCACTGAAGCTTTCTTT. As protein: CSVDSHGITEAFF.

V and J are TRBV7-8 and TRBJ2-7, with 13 nucleotides matching TRBD2. Germline-derived CDR1 and CDR2 are SGHVS and FQNEAQ. CDR3 size: 17 residues. Trimming took 5 bases from V and 3 from J; bases not matched to a gene: 10. Here the CDR3 DNA reads TGTGCCAGCAGCCGCGGACTAGCGGGAGAAGCTGGCTACGAGCAGTACTTC. As protein: CASSRGLAGEAGYEQYF.

This chain uses TRBV9 with TRBJ2-3; D unclear. The V end lost 6 bases, the J end lost 0 bases, and 11 bases lay between the germline ends. Germline CDR1 is SGDLS and CDR2 is YYNGEE. CDR3 size: 14 residues. CDR3 sequence: CASKGSSSTDTQYF. The CDR3 nucleotides read TGTGCCAGCAAAGGGTCATCCAGCACAGATACGCAGTATTTT.

The chain couples TRBV18 to TRBJ2-7; D assignment may be TRBD1 or TRBD2 (5 bases each). This CDR3 is 15 amino acids long. The V end was cut by 4 bases, the J end by 5 bases, with 18 bases between. Germline V gives CDR1 KGHSH, CDR2 LQKENI. Written as DNA, the CDR3 is TGTGCCAGCTCACGGGGTCTCCGGGGCGAGGACGAGCAGTACTTC. Its protein product is CASSRGLRGEDEQYF.

The CDR3 is CASSLSAGGDNEQFF. The DNA for the CDR3 is TGTGCCAGCAGTTTATCAGCGGGAGGGGACAATGAGCAGTTCTTC. The rearrangement uses TRBV27 and TRBJ2-1, with 10 bases aligning to TRBD2. The CDR3 contains 15 residues. The junction had 1 base not matched to a gene; V was cut back by 0 bases and J by 5 bases. Germline values: CDR1 MNHEY, CDR2 SMNVEV (reference sequence).

Points on this clone: The same CDR3 is also encoded by other DNA sequences in this sample. The chain recombines TRBV6-1 with TRBJ2-7; 7 bases agree with TRBD1. The CDR3 has 14 residues. The germline gives CDR1 MNHNS, CDR2 SASEGT. J lost 2 bases, V lost 2 bases, and 3 bases had no gene match. CDR3 in DNA: TGTGCCAGCAGTGAACTCGGGACAGCCTACGAGCAGTACTTC. It is translated as CASSELGTAYEQYF.

This clone has only one observation. The V call is TRBV29-1, the J call TRBJ2-5, with 11 bases that match TRBD2. Trimming took 6 bases from V and 3 from J; bases not matched to a gene: 3. The germline CDR1 and CDR2 sequences are SQVTM and ANQGSEA. There are 13 residues in the CDR3. The CDR3 sequence: CSVQLAGEETQYF. The CDR3, as DNA: TGCAGCGTCCAACTAGCGGGAGAAGAGACCCAGTACTTC. Variable domain in full (rest from reference TRBV29-1 and TRBJ2-5): SAVISQKPSRDICQRGTSLTIQCQVDSQVTMMFWYRQQPGQSLTLIATANQGSEATYESGFVIDKFPISRPNLTFSTLTVSNMSPEDSSIYLCSVQLAGEETQYFGPGTRLLVL.

The chain links TRBV7-2 to TRBJ2-1; D uncertain. This CDR3 has 15 residues. V lost 3 bases, J lost 1 base, and 10 bases lay in between. CDR1 and CDR2 (germline): SGHTA, FQGNSA. The CDR3 DNA reads as TGTGCCAGCAGCTTTACGGTGGGATCCTACAATGAGCAGTTCTTC. This sequence encodes CASSFTVGSYNEQFF. Full variable domain (remainder filled in from reference TRBV7-2 and TRBJ2-1): GAGVSQSPSNKVTEKGKDVELRCDPISGHTALYWYRQSLGQGLEFLIYFQGNSAPDKSGLPSDRFSAERTGGSVSTLTIQRTQQEDSAVYLCASSFTVGSYNEQFFGPGTRLTVL.

The chain has TRBV4-1 and TRBJ2-1, with 11 bases matching TRBD2. The CDR3 runs 15 residues. V lost 4 bases, J lost 8 bases, and 7 bases stayed unmatched. Germline assignment: CDR1 MGHRA and CDR2 YSYEKL. CDR3 in DNA: TGCGCCAGCAGCCGAACTAGCGGGAGTTACGATGAGCAGTTCTTC. The encoded protein is CASSRTSGSYDEQFF.

This clone was seen at least ten times. The chain uses TRBV6-4 and TRBJ2-1; 9 bases agree with TRBD2. The CDR3 is 14 amino acids. Germline loops: CDR1 MRHNA, CDR2 SNTAGT. Trimming removed 6 bases from V and 10 bases from J; junction bases left unmatched: 10. The CDR3 bases are TGTGCCAGCAGCTCCGGGACTAGCCCGGGGGAGCAGTTCTTC. Translated, it gives CASSSGTSPGEQFF.

This chain connects TRBV19 to TRBJ2-1; 7 positions match TRBD2. Germline values: CDR1 LNHDA, CDR2 SQIVND (reference sequence). Unmatched junction bases numbered 8, after V lost 5 bases and J lost 4 bases. This CDR3 contains 15 residues. CDR3 nucleotide sequence: TGTGCCAGTAGTCCGTCGGCGGGGGTATACAATGAGCAGTTCTTC. It encodes CASSPSAGVYNEQFF.

This sequence joins TRBV5-1 and TRBJ2-5; D possibly corresponds to TRBD2 (5 bases). CDR1 and CDR2 (germline): SGHRS, YFSETQ. The V end lost 4 bases, the J end lost 4 bases, and 20 bases lay between the germline ends. CDR3 length equals 16 residues. The CDR3 bases are TGCGCCAGCAGCCCTCTCCAGTGGGGAGAAGGAGAGACCCAGTACTTC. This codes for CASSPLQWGEGETQYF.

The chain uses TRBV5-6 and TRBJ2-5, with 7 bases that match TRBD1. The CDR3 runs to 14 residues. Trimming took 0 bases from V and 5 from J; bases not matched to a gene: 4. Germline CDR1 is SGHDT and CDR2 is YYEEEE. The CDR3 coding sequence is TGTGCCAGCAGCTTGGAACAGGGGATCGAGACCCAGTACTTC. It codes for CASSLEQGIETQYF.

The chain uses TRBV7-9 and TRBJ1-1; D unclear. CDR3 length: 13 amino acids. Per the germline V gene, CDR1 is SEHNR and CDR2 is FQNEAQ (reference sequence). V was pared by 2 bases and J by 8 bases, with 12 bases between. CDR3 nucleotide sequence: TGTGCCAGCAGCTTAAGACCCGGCACGGAAGCTTTCTTT. Protein: CASSLRPGTEAFF.

This chain joins TRBV5-5 and TRBJ1-5; D remains unclear. Trimming pared 8 bases from V and 0 bases from J, leaving 6 bases between. Germline V CDR1 and CDR2: SGHKS, YYEKEE (reference sequence). This CDR3 spans 12 amino acids. The CDR3 nucleotides read TGTGCCAGTTCAGCTAGCAATCAGCCCCAGCATTTT. This translates into CASSASNQPQHF.

The sample holds one count of this clone. The gene calls are TRBV18 and TRBJ2-3, with a possible D match to TRBD1 (6 bases). The CDR3 has 14 amino acids. Germline loops: CDR1 KGHSH, CDR2 LQKENI. Deletions cut 3 bases from V and 1 base from J, with 8 bases between. CDR3 protein: CASSPAGGTDTQYF. The CDR3 DNA sequence: TGTGCCAGCTCACCGGCAGGGGGCACAGATACGCAGTATTTT.

The gene calls are TRBV2 and TRBJ2-1; either TRBD1 or TRBD2 may supply D (5 bases each). The CDR3 has 14 amino acids. Germline-derived CDR1 and CDR2 are SNHLY and FYNNEI. V lost 4 bases, J lost 8 bases, and 15 bases lay in between. The CDR3 region is CASSGGAVVDEQFF. In DNA, the CDR3 is TGTGCCAGCAGTGGAGGGGCAGTGGTGGATGAGCAGTTCTTC.

The chain couples TRBV27 to TRBJ2-7; 16 positions agree with TRBD2. The trim removed 5 bases at V and 4 bases at J, leaving 5 bases unmatched. The CDR3 consists of 16 residues. Germline loops: CDR1 MNHEY, CDR2 SMNVEV (reference sequence). The CDR3 protein is CASSPLGLAGGYEQYF. DNA of the CDR3: TGTGCCAGCAGTCCCCTGGGACTAGCGGGAGGGTACGAGCAGTACTTC.

V gene TRBV7-6 combines with J gene TRBJ2-2; 7 bases are a match to TRBD1. The CDR3 covers 16 residues. The V gene's germline CDR1 is SGHVS and CDR2 FNYEAQ. The trim removed 2 bases at V and 3 bases at J, leaving 6 bases unmatched. CDR3 sequence reads: CASSLYMGQHTGELFF. The CDR3 DNA is TGTGCCAGCAGCTTATACATGGGACAGCACACCGGGGAGCTGTTTTTT.

The chain has TRBV9 and TRBJ2-7, with D unresolved. The CDR3 length is 11 residues. The germline V gene has CDR1 SGDLS and CDR2 YYNGEE. V dropped 7 bases and J dropped 3 bases, with 8 bases sitting between them. The DNA of the CDR3 is TGTGCCAGCGGCAGCATCTACGAGCAGTACTTC. Amino acid sequence: CASGSIYEQYF.

The chain is built from TRBV5-6 and TRBJ2-7; 8 bases match TRBD1. This CDR3 comprises 15 residues. The V gene's germline CDR1 is SGHDT and CDR2 YYEEEE. The trim removed 5 bases at V and 6 bases at J, leaving 13 bases unmatched. CDR3 in amino acids: CASRSTRTGWFEQYF. CDR3 sequence (DNA): TGTGCCAGCAGGTCCACCCGGACAGGGTGGTTCGAGCAGTACTTC.